This T cell receptor beta chain was sequenced in a study of blood T cell repertoires in COVID-19. Study-level information: Donors in the United States, Italy and Spain gave samples during acute or convalescent COVID-19. PBMCs, B-cell-depleted T cells, or T cells were the source of the cDNA or gDNA that made up the material.

Trimming took 1 base from V and 7 from J; bases not matched to a gene: 8. This CDR3 comprises 15 residues. Germline loops: CDR1 LNHNV, CDR2 YYDKDF (reference sequence). Authors' data handling: Cell counts per sample came from amplifying reference gene primers. Using immunoSEQ multiplex PCR, the repertoire was profiled, and TCRdb retains in-frame clones only, with some absent. V and J calls plus clone size are reproduced from that table; the DNA served to infer D and trimming. The data show about 150,000 clones, approximately 80% seen once. This chain connects TRBV15 to TRBJ1-2; 8 nucleotides agree with TRBD1. Sequencing was done on a sample of peripheral blood. This clonotype was obtained from a man in his sixties with acute or convalescent COVID-19. CDR3 loop: CATSRGQGRRGGYTF. In DNA form, the CDR3 reads TGTGCCACCAGCAGAGGACAGGGGCGGCGAGGTGGCTACACCTTC. The full variable domain, with the rest looked up from reference TRBV15 and TRBJ1-2, is DAMVIQNPRYQVTQFGKPVTLSCSQTLNHNVMYWYQQKSSQAPKLLFHYYDKDFNNEADTPDNFQSRRPNTSFCFLDIRSPGLGDTAMYLCATSRGQGRRGGYTFGSGTRLTVV.